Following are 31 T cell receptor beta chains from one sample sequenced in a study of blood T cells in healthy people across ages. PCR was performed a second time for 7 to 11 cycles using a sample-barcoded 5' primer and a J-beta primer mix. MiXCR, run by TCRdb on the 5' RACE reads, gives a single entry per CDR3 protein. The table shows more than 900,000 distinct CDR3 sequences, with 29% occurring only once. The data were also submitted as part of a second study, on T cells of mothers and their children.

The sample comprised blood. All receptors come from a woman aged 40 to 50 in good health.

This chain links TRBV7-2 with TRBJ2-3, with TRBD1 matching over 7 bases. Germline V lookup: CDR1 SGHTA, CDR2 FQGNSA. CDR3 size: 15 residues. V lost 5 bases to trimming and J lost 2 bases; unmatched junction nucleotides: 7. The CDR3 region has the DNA TGTGCCAGCAGCCCCGGGACAGTCACCACAGATACGCAGTATTTT. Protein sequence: CASSPGTVTTDTQYF.

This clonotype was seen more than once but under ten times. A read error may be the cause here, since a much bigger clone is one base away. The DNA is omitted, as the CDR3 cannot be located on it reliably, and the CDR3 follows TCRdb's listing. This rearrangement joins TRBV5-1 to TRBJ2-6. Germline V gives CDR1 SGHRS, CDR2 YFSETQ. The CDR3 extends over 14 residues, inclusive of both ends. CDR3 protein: CASSFGSGANVRTF.

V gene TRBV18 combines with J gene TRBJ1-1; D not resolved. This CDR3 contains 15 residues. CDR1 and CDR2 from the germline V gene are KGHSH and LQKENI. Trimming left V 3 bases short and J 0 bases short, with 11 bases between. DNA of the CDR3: TGTGCCAGCTCACCCCTGTCCCTTATGAACACTGAAGCTTTCTTT. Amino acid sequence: CASSPLSLMNTEAFF.

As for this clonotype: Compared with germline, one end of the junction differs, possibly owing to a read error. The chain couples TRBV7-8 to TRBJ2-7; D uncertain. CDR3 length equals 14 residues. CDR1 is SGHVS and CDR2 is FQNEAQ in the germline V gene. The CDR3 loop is CTSSLIDRSYEQYF. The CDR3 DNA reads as TGTACCAGCAGCTTGATAGATAGGTCCTACGAGCAGTACTTC.

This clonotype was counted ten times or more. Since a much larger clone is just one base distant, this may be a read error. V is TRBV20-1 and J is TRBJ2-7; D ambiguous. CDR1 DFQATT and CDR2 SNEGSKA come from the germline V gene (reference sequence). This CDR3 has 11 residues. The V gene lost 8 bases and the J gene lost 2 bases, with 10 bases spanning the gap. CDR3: CSTSDAYEQYF. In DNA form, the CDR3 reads TGCAGTACCTCGGACGCCTACGAGCAGTACTTC.

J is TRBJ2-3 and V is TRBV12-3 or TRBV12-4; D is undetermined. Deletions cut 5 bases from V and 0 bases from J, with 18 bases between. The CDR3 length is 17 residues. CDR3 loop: CASSPPPIPTSTDTQYF. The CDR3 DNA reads TGTGCCAGCAGTCCTCCTCCGATTCCCACGAGCACAGATACGCAGTATTTT.

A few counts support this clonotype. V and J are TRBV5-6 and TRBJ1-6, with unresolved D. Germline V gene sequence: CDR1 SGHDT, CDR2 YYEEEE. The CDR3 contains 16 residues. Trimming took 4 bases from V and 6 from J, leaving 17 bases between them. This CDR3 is CASSRGGEYRNSPLHF. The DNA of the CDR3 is TGTGCCAGCAGCCGGGGTGGGGAATATCGTAATTCACCCCTCCACTTT.

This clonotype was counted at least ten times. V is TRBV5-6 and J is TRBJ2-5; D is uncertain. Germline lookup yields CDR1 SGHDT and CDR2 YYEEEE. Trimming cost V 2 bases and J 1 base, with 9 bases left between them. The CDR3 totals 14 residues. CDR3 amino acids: CASSLWYVQETQYF. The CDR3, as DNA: TGTGCCAGCAGCTTATGGTACGTCCAAGAGACCCAGTACTTC.

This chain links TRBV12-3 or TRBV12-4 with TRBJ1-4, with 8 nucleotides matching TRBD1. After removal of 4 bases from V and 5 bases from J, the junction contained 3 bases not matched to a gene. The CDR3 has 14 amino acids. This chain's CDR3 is CASSSTGVNEKLFF. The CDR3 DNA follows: TGTGCCAGCAGTTCGACAGGGGTCAATGAAAAACTGTTTTTT.

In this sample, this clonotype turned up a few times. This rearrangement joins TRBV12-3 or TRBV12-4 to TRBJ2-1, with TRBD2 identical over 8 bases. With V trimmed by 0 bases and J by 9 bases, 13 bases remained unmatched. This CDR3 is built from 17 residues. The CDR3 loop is CASSLADGGGRRGEQFF. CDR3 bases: TGTGCCAGCAGTTTAGCTGACGGGGGGGGGCGGAGGGGTGAGCAGTTCTTC.

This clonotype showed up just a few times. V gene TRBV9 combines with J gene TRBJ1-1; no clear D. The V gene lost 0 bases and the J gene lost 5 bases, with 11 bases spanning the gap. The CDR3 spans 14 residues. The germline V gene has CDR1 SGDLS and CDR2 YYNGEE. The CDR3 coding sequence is TGTGCCAGCAGCGTAGACATGTGGGATACTGAAGCTTTCTTT. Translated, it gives CASSVDMWDTEAFF. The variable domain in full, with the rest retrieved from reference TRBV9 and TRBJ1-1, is DSGVTQTPKHLITATGQRVTLRCSPRSGDLSVYWYQQSLDQGLQFLIQYYNGEERAKGNILERFSAQQFPDLHSELNLSSLELGDSALYFCASSVDMWDTEAFFGQGTRLTVV.

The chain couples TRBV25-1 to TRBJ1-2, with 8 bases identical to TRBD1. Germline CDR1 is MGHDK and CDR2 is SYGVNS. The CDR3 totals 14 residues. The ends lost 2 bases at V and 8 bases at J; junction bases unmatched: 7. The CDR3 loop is CASSETDREHGYTF. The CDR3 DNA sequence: TGTGCCAGCAGTGAAACGGACAGGGAACACGGCTACACCTTC.

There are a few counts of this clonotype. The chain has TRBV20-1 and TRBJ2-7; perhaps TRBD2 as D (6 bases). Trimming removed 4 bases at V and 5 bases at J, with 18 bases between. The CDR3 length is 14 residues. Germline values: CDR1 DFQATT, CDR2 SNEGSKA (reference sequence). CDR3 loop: CSAKDSGRGHEQYF. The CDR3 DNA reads TGCAGTGCTAAGGATAGCGGTAGAGGCCACGAGCAGTACTTC.

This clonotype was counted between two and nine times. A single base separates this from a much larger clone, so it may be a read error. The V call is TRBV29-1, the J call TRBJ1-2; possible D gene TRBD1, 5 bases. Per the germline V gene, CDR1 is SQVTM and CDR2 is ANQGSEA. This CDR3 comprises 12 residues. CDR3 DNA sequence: TGCGGCGGGACTCAGCAGTCATATGGCTACACCTTC. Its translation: CGGTQQSYGYTF.

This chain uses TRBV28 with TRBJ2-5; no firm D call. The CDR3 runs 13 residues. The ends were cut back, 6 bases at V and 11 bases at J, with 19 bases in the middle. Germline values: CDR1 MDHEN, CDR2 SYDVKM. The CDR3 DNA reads TGTGCCAGCAGGCGCAGTGATGGAAATGAGCAGTACTTC. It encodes CASRRSDGNEQYF.

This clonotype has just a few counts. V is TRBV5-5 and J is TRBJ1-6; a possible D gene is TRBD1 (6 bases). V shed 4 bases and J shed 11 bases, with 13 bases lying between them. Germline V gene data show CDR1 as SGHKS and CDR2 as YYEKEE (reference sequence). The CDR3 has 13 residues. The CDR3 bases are TGTGCCAGCAGCCAAAACAGGGATCCACCCCTCCACTTT. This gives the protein CASSQNRDPPLHF.

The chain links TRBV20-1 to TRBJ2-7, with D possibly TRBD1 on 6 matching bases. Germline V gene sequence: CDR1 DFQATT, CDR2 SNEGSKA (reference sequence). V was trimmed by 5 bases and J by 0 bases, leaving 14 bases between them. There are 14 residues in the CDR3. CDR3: CSAFSTGSSYEQYF. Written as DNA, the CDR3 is TGCAGTGCTTTTTCAACAGGGAGCTCCTACGAGCAGTACTTC.

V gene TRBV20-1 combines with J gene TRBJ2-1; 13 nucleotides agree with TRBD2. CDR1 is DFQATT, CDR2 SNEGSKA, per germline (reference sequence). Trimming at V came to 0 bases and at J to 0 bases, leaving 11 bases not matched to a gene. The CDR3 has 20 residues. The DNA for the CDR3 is TGCAGTGCTAGAGACCCCACCGGGACTAGCGGGACATCCTCCTACAATGAGCAGTTCTTC. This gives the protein CSARDPTGTSGTSSYNEQFF.

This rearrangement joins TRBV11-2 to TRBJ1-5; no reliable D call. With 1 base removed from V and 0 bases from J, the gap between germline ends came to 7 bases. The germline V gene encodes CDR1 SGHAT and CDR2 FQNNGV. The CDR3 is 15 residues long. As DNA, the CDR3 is TGTGCCAGCAGCTTAGGAACTCTTAGCAATCAGCCCCAGCATTTT. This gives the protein CASSLGTLSNQPQHF.

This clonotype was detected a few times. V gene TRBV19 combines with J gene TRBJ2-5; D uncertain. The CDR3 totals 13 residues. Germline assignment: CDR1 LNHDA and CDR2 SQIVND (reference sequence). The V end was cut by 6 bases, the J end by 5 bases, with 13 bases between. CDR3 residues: CASRGPPGETQYF. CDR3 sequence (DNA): TGTGCCAGTAGAGGTCCGCCCGGTGAGACCCAGTACTTC.

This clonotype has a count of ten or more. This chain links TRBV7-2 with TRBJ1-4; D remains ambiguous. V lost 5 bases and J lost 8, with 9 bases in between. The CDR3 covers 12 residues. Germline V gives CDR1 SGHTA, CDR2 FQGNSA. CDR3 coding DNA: TGTGCCAGCAGCATTCCGGGCGAAAAACTGTTTTTT. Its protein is CASSIPGEKLFF.

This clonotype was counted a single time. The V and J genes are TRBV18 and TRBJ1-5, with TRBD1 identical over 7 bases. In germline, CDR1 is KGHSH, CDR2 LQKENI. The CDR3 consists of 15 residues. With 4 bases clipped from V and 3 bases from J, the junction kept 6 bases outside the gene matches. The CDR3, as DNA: TGTGCCAGCTCACTGGGGACAGATACCAATCAGCCCCAGCATTTT. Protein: CASSLGTDTNQPQHF.

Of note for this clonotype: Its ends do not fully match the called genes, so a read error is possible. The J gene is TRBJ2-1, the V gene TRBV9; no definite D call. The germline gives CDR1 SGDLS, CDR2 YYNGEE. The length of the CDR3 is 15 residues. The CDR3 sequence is CASSVGQSSYDEQFF. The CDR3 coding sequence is TGTGCCAGCAGCGTAGGCCAGAGCTCCTACGATGAGCAGTTCTTC.

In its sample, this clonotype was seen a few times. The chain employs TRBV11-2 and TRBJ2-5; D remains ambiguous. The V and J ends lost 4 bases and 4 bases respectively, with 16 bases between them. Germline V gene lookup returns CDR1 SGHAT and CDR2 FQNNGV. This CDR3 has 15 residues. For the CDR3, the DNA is TGTGCCAGCAGCTATATGGACCTCTCGGGAGAGACCCAGTACTTC. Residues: CASSYMDLSGETQYF.

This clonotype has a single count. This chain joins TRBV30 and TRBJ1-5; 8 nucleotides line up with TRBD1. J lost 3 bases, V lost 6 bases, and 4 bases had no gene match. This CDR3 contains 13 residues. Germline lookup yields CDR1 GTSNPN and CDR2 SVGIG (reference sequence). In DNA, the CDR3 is TGTGCCTGTGGGACAGGCCTCAATCAGCCCCAGCATTTT. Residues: CACGTGLNQPQHF.

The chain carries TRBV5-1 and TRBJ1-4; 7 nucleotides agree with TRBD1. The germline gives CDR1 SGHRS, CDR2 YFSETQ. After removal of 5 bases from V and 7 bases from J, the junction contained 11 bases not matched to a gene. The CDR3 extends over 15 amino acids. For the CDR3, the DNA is TGCGCCAGCAGGTCTGGGACAGTTTTTAGTGAAAAACTGTTTTTT. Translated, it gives CASRSGTVFSEKLFF.

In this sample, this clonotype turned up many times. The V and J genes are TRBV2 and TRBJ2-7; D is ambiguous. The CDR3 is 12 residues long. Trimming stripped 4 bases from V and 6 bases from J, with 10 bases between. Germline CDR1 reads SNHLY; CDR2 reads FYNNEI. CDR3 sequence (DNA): TGTGCCAGCAGTGGACCGGGTACCGAGCAGTACTTC. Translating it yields CASSGPGTEQYF.

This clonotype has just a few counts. CDR3 bases: TGCGCCAGCAGCTTGGAAATGGGGACACCAAGTGAGACCCAGTACTTC. Its protein product is CASSLEMGTPSETQYF. The V call is TRBV5-1, the J call TRBJ2-5; perhaps TRBD1 as D (6 bases). This CDR3 has 16 amino acids. The V end lost 0 bases, the J end lost 5 bases, and 17 bases lay between the germline ends. Germline assignment: CDR1 SGHRS and CDR2 YFSETQ.

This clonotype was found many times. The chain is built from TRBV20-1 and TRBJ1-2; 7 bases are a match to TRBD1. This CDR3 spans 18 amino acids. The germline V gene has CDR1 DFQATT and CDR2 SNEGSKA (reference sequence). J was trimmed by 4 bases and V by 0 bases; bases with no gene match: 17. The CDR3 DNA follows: TGCAGTGCTAGAGATGCGGGACAGAGTTCTTTCAGGGCCTATGGCTACACCTTC. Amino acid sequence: CSARDAGQSSFRAYGYTF.

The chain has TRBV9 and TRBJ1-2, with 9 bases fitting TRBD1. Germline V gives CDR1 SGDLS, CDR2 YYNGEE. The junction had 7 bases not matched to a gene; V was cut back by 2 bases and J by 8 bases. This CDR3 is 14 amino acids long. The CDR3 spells CASSVGQGRSGYTF. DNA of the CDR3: TGTGCCAGCAGCGTGGGACAGGGACGGTCGGGCTACACCTTC. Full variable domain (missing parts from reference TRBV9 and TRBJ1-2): DSGVTQTPKHLITATGQRVTLRCSPRSGDLSVYWYQQSLDQGLQFLIQYYNGEERAKGNILERFSAQQFPDLHSELNLSSLELGDSALYFCASSVGQGRSGYTFGSGTRLTVV.

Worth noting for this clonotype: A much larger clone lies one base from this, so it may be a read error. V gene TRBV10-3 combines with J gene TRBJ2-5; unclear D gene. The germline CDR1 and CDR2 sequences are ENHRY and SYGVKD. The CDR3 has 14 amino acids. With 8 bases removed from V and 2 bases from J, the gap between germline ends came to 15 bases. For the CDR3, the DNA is TGTGCCATCGGTAACGTATGGGGTCAAGAGACCCAGTACTTC. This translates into CAIGNVWGQETQYF.